The 27 T cell receptor beta chains given below trace back to one sample, sequenced in a study of blood T cell repertoires in COVID-19. The method was immunoSEQ multiplex PCR; TCRdb's version includes in-frame clones alone and lacks a portion of them. The sample lists roughly 150,000 clones; around four fifths were seen once. The specimen was peripheral blood. The receptors stem from a woman older than 75 with acute or convalescent COVID-19.

The chain combines TRBV11-1 with TRBJ2-1; TRBD1 matches at 9 bases. This CDR3 is built from 15 residues. Germline assignment: CDR1 SGHAT and CDR2 FQDESV (reference sequence). The junction had 9 bases not matched to a gene; V was cut back by 5 bases and J by 7 bases. The CDR3: CASSRTGQGLNEQFF. The DNA of the CDR3 is TGTGCCAGCAGCAGGACGGGACAGGGCCTGAATGAGCAGTTCTTC.

The chain couples TRBV15 to TRBJ1-1; the match to TRBD1 covers 7 bases. J lost 3 bases, V lost 6 bases, and 10 bases had no gene match. This CDR3 has 15 amino acids. Germline V gene sequence: CDR1 LNHNV, CDR2 YYDKDF (reference sequence). The CDR3 DNA sequence: TGTGCCACCAGACTAGGGGGCAGTAAGGACACTGAAGCTTTCTTT. It encodes CATRLGGSKDTEAFF.

The table lists this clone with a count of one. The chain couples TRBV7-3 to TRBJ1-1; possible D gene TRBD1, 5 bases. V lost 3 bases, J lost 7 bases, and 12 bases lay in between. Germline CDR1 reads SGHTA; CDR2 reads FQGTGA. The CDR3 contains 13 residues. The CDR3 nucleotides are TGTGCCAGCAGCTTCTCGCGACAGCATGAAGCTTTCTTT. It yields the protein CASSFSRQHEAFF.

The chain uses TRBV28 and TRBJ2-1; 13 nucleotides line up with TRBD2. V lost 5 bases to trimming and J lost 0 bases; unmatched junction nucleotides: 10. The CDR3 contains 19 residues. From germline, CDR1 is MDHEN and CDR2 SYDVKM. The CDR3: CASSRGLAGSRSSYNEQFF. DNA of the CDR3: TGTGCCAGCAGTCGGGGACTAGCGGGATCAAGAAGCTCCTACAATGAGCAGTTCTTC.

The rearrangement joins TRBV9 to TRBJ1-1; no definite D call. Germline V CDR1 and CDR2: SGDLS, YYNGEE. The CDR3 has 12 residues. V lost 4 bases to trimming and J lost 1 base, with 5 bases between them. The chain's CDR3 is CASSSWNTEAFF. The CDR3 bases are TGTGCCAGCAGCTCCTGGAACACTGAAGCTTTCTTT.

This rearrangement joins TRBV5-1 to TRBJ2-7; 7 bases line up with TRBD1. V was pared by 2 bases and J by 4 bases, with 18 bases of the junction left unmatched. Germline CDR1 and CDR2: SGHRS and YFSETQ. The CDR3 contains 18 residues. The chain's CDR3 is CASSFGYAGGRNSYEQYF. Here the CDR3 DNA reads TGCGCCAGCAGCTTTGGATACGCAGGGGGTAGAAACTCATACGAGCAGTACTTC.

The chain recombines TRBV6-2 or TRBV6-3 with TRBJ1-4; perhaps TRBD1 as D (6 bases). Per the germline V gene, CDR1 is MNHEY and CDR2 is SVGEGT. Trimming took 0 bases from V and 8 from J, leaving 22 bases between them. The CDR3 runs 18 residues. In DNA, the CDR3 is TGTGCCAGCAGTTACTCAGGATATCGGTCCCGGGACAACGAAAAACTGTTTTTT. It specifies CASSYSGYRSRDNEKLFF.

This rearrangement joins TRBV5-1 to TRBJ2-5; 10 bases align to TRBD1. The V gene's germline CDR1 is SGHRS and CDR2 YFSETQ. This CDR3 comprises 15 residues. V was pared by 4 bases and J by 6 bases, with 9 bases of the junction left unmatched. CDR3 sequence: CASSLRQGAGKTQYF. The CDR3 DNA reads as TGCGCCAGCAGCCTGAGACAGGGGGCTGGGAAGACCCAGTACTTC.

This clone appeared a single time. The rearrangement uses TRBV2 and TRBJ1-6; D might be TRBD1 (5 bases). V lost 6 bases and J 10 bases, leaving 16 bases between the germline ends. There are 14 residues in the CDR3. CDR1 and CDR2 from the germline V gene are SNHLY and FYNNEI. Written as DNA, the CDR3 is TGTGCCAGCAGAATTGGTCGGTCAGGGTCACCCCTCCACTTT. Translating gives CASRIGRSGSPLHF.

The rearrangement uses TRBV11-2 and TRBJ1-5; TRBD1 might be the D (6 bases). This CDR3 has 15 residues. Germline loops: CDR1 SGHAT, CDR2 FQNNGV. V gave up 0 bases and J gave up 7 bases, with 13 bases separating them. CDR3 sequence: CASSLDSDRSQPQHF. The CDR3 DNA sequence: TGTGCCAGCAGCTTAGATTCAGACAGGAGCCAGCCCCAGCATTTT.

The chain links TRBV14 to TRBJ1-3; tentative D call: TRBD1 (6 bases). V was shortened by 2 bases and J by 4 bases, with 12 bases between the two germline ends. This CDR3 is 15 amino acids long. CDR1 is SGHDN, CDR2 FVKESK, per germline. The CDR3 sequence is CASSQTGSPGNTIYF. In DNA, the CDR3 is TGTGCCAGCAGCCAAACAGGGTCACCAGGAAACACCATATATTTT.

The rearrangement links TRBV28 to TRBJ1-5; D unclear. Deletions cut 3 bases from V and 7 bases from J, with 16 bases between. The germline CDR1 and CDR2 sequences are MDHEN and SYDVKM. There are 15 residues in the CDR3. As DNA, the CDR3 is TGTGCCAGCAGTTTCTATGGACGGGGTCGGCAGCCCCAGCATTTT. Amino acid sequence: CASSFYGRGRQPQHF.

The gene calls are TRBV4-2 and TRBJ1-2; TRBD1 matches 12 bases. The CDR3 consists of 17 residues. V trimming: 3 bases; J trimming: 4 bases; junction bases outside the gene matches: 9. Looked up from germline, CDR1 is LGHNA and CDR2 is YNFKEQ. The CDR3 bases are TGTGCCAGCAGCCAGACCGGGACAGGGGGCCAAAGCTATGGCTACACCTTC. Translation: CASSQTGTGGQSYGYTF.

This chain joins TRBV4-2 and TRBJ1-6; D call uncertain. The CDR3 consists of 19 residues. Trimming shortened V by 0 bases and J by 0 bases, and 15 bases separated the two germline ends. Germline V gene data show CDR1 as LGHNA and CDR2 as YNFKEQ. CDR3 coding DNA: TGTGCCAGCAGCCAAGATTTTGGCAGGCAAAGCTCCTATAATTCACCCCTCCACTTT. This gives the protein CASSQDFGRQSSYNSPLHF.

The V gene is TRBV4-2, the J gene TRBJ2-3, with D hard to call. CDR3 length: 14 amino acids. CDR1 and CDR2 (germline): LGHNA, YNFKEQ. Trimming pared 0 bases from V and 6 bases from J, leaving 10 bases between. CDR3 DNA sequence: TGTGCCAGCAGCCAAGATCAGGTAGTGGATACGCAGTATTTT. Translating gives CASSQDQVVDTQYF.

The rearrangement uses TRBV29-1 and TRBJ1-1; TRBD1 might be the D (5 bases). The germline CDR1 and CDR2 sequences are SQVTM and ANQGSEA. The CDR3 has 11 amino acids. Trimming took 6 bases from V and 6 from J, leaving 11 bases between them. The chain's CDR3 is CSVDAGSEAFF. DNA of the CDR3: TGCAGCGTCGACGCAGGGTCTGAAGCTTTCTTT.

This chain connects TRBV6-6 to TRBJ1-5; possibly TRBD1 for D (5 bases). The CDR3 extends over 13 amino acids. From germline, CDR1 is MNHNY and CDR2 SVGAGI (reference sequence). Trimming pared 7 bases from V and 3 bases from J, leaving 10 bases between. CDR3 coding DNA: TGTGCCAGCACCGACAGTTCCAATCAGCCCCAGCATTTT. Residues: CASTDSSNQPQHF.

This clone has ten or more counts. The chain links TRBV29-1 to TRBJ1-2; the match to TRBD1 covers 8 bases. Germline CDR1 reads SQVTM; CDR2 reads ANQGSEA. This CDR3 contains 13 residues. V lost 7 bases to trimming and J lost 2 bases; unmatched junction nucleotides: 6. CDR3 nucleotides: TGCAGCGCCGGGCAGGGGGCCAACTATGGCTACACCTTC. Translating gives CSAGQGANYGYTF.

The V and J genes are TRBV7-2 and TRBJ2-3; the match to TRBD2 covers 11 bases. There are 16 residues in the CDR3. From germline, CDR1 is SGHTA and CDR2 FQGNSA. The J segment lost 6 bases and the V segment lost 0 bases, leaving 5 bases of the junction unmatched. The CDR3 bases are TGTGCCAGCAGCTTAGCTTTAGCGGGGGGGTCGGATACGCAGTATTTT. Encoded protein: CASSLALAGGSDTQYF.

The chain recombines TRBV20-1 with TRBJ2-7, with D uncertain. Looked up from germline, CDR1 is DFQATT and CDR2 is SNEGSKA (reference sequence). The CDR3 length is 16 residues. Trimming cost V 3 bases and J 5 bases, with 23 bases left between them. The CDR3 sequence is CSASVAFLTNPNEQYF. The DNA for the CDR3 is TGCAGTGCTAGTGTCGCTTTCCTAACCAACCCTAACGAGCAGTACTTC.

The chain is built from TRBV5-1 and TRBJ2-5; TRBD2 agrees at 13 bases. V lost 4 bases, J lost 5 bases, and 14 bases stayed unmatched. Germline V gene lookup returns CDR1 SGHRS and CDR2 YFSETQ. The CDR3 runs to 18 residues. For the CDR3, the DNA is TGCGCCAGCAGCCGCGGACTAGCGGGAGACCCTAGTTGGGAGACCCAGTACTTC. Protein product: CASSRGLAGDPSWETQYF.

The CDR3 here is CASSLVWDRGRSYGYTF. CDR3 bases: TGTGCCAGCAGCTTAGTATGGGACAGGGGGCGAAGCTATGGCTACACCTTC. This chain connects TRBV7-9 to TRBJ1-2, with 12 bases aligning to TRBD1. The length of the CDR3 is 17 residues. Germline V CDR1 and CDR2: SEHNR, FQNEAQ (reference sequence). The J segment lost 4 bases and the V segment lost 1 base, leaving 7 bases of the junction unmatched.

This clone was found a few times. The rearrangement links TRBV30 to TRBJ2-2, with D perhaps TRBD2 (7 bases). The germline CDR1 and CDR2 sequences are GTSNPN and SVGIG (reference sequence). Trimming shortened V by 0 bases and J by 6 bases, and 23 bases separated the two germline ends. The length of the CDR3 is 18 residues. The CDR3 DNA reads TGTGCCTGGAGTGTACTCGGGGGACCAACGCGGGGGCCCGGGGAGCTGTTTTTT. Protein sequence: CAWSVLGGPTRGPGELFF.

The J gene is TRBJ1-3, the V gene TRBV18, with TRBD1 as a possible D gene (5 bases). Trimming left V 1 base short and J 0 bases short, with 16 bases between. This CDR3 is built from 18 residues. Germline V CDR1 and CDR2: KGHSH, LQKENI. CDR3 DNA sequence: TGTGCCAGCTCACCACGGGGAGCGGGGACGAGCTCTGGAAACACCATATATTTT. This gives the protein CASSPRGAGTSSGNTIYF.

The sample holds one count of this clone. The rearrangement links TRBV11-2 to TRBJ2-3, with a possible D match to TRBD2 (6 bases). This CDR3 comprises 15 residues. Looked up from germline, CDR1 is SGHAT and CDR2 is FQNNGV. Trimming removed 2 bases at V and 2 bases at J, with 11 bases between. The CDR3 reads CASSLRLAFTDTQYF. The CDR3 DNA sequence: TGTGCCAGCAGCTTAAGGCTAGCGTTCACAGATACGCAGTATTTT.

This chain uses TRBV30 with TRBJ2-5; D possibly corresponds to TRBD2 (7 bases). V lost 0 bases to trimming and J lost 4 bases, with 9 bases between them. The germline gives CDR1 GTSNPN, CDR2 SVGIG (reference sequence). The CDR3 sequence is 13 residues long. CDR3 protein: CAWSVGGAETQYF. CDR3 DNA: TGTGCCTGGAGTGTAGGGGGGGCAGAGACCCAGTACTTC. The full variable domain, in which reference TRBV30 and TRBJ2-5 provide the parts outside the CDR3, is SQTIHQWPATLVQPVGSPLSLECTVEGTSNPNLYWYRQAAGRGLQLLFYSVGIGQISSEVPQNLSASRPQDRQFILSSKKLLLSDSGFYLCAWSVGGAETQYFGPGTRLLVL.

The chain joins TRBV1 to TRBJ2-1; the DNA was not compared with TRBD2, the D call given in the table. TRBV1 is given as a pseudogene. The CDR3 loop spans 19 amino acids. CDR3 sequence (DNA): TGCACCAGCAGCCAAGATCCCGGCTTAGGGACTAGCAGTAACAATGAGCAGTTCTTC. Encoded protein: CTSSQDPGLGTSSNNEQFF.